These 17 T cell receptor beta chains share one sample of origin, sequenced in a study of T cells in Graves' hyperthyroidism and ophthalmopathy. There were TCR beta CDR3 regions amplified from RNA transcripts. First-round RT-PCR targeting the TCR CDR3 was performed with the HTBI primer set. TCRdb used MiXCR to reprocess the multiplex PCR reads, holding one entry per CDR3 protein. Found here are some 510,000 distinct CDR3 sequences, under 25% of them singletons; the top ten hold about 26%. The sample was blood. All receptors derive from a man aged 18 to 29 with Graves' hyperthyroidism.

This clonotype was picked up many times. This sequence joins TRBV5-8 and TRBJ2-7; unclear D gene. There are 13 residues in the CDR3. Trimming left V 2 bases short and J 2 bases short, with 8 bases between. Germline V CDR1 and CDR2: SGHTS, YDEGEE. In nucleotides, the CDR3 is TGTGCCAGCAGCTTAGGGTACACCTACGAGCAGTACTTC. It is translated as CASSLGYTYEQYF.

The chain carries TRBV15 and TRBJ1-5; 7 positions agree with TRBD1. Germline values: CDR1 LNHNV, CDR2 YYDKDF (reference sequence). V shed 4 bases, J shed 3 bases, and the junction held 3 bases outside the gene matches. The CDR3 is 14 amino acids. The CDR3: CATSTRGPNQPQHF. Written as DNA, the CDR3 is TGTGCCACCAGCACGAGGGGGCCCAATCAGCCCCAGCATTTT.

This clonotype was detected ten times or more. The chain couples TRBV2 to TRBJ2-7, with TRBD1 as a possible D gene (5 bases). V gave up 9 bases and J gave up 2 bases, with 20 bases separating them. Germline CDR1 and CDR2: SNHLY and FYNNEI. The CDR3 sequence is 15 residues long. The DNA for the CDR3 is TGTGCCAGTTCCGAAGACAGTCACGGGCCCTACGAGCAGTACTTC. Its protein is CASSEDSHGPYEQYF.

This clonotype was picked up many times. The chain couples TRBV2 to TRBJ2-5; a possible D gene is TRBD2 (6 bases). The CDR3 contains 15 residues. Germline V gene data show CDR1 as SNHLY and CDR2 as FYNNEI. V was clipped by 4 bases and J by 4 bases, with 16 bases between them. DNA of the CDR3: TGTGCCAGCAGTGCCGACCTAACTAGCCGAGAGACCCAGTACTTC. It translates to CASSADLTSRETQYF.

Ten or more counts support this clonotype. V is TRBV30 and J is TRBJ2-7, with D uncertain. Germline V lookup: CDR1 GTSNPN, CDR2 SVGIG (reference sequence). This CDR3 has 13 amino acids. V lost 0 bases, J lost 6 bases, and 12 bases lay in between. Written as DNA, the CDR3 is TGTGCCTGGAGTGTAAAGGGTGGTAGCGAGCAGTACTTC. It encodes CAWSVKGGSEQYF.

This clonotype was seen at least ten times. This chain uses TRBV11-1 with TRBJ1-1, with no clear D. The CDR3 is 16 residues long. From germline, CDR1 is SGHAT and CDR2 FQDESV (reference sequence). V dropped 0 bases and J dropped 1 base, with 12 bases sitting between them. The CDR3 nucleotides are TGTGCCAGCAGCTTAGCGCTAGGGCTGAAGAACACTGAAGCTTTCTTT. Protein product: CASSLALGLKNTEAFF.

This clonotype has a handful of counts. The chain combines TRBV28 with TRBJ1-1; D is uncertain. Germline V CDR1 and CDR2: MDHEN, SYDVKM. The CDR3 sequence is 15 residues long. With 6 bases removed from V and 4 bases from J, the gap between germline ends came to 18 bases. DNA of the CDR3: TGTGCCAGCAGCTACAGAGGTCGTGAAGGCACTGAAGCTTTCTTT. Translation: CASSYRGREGTEAFF.

The chain recombines TRBV4-2 with TRBJ1-2; TRBD1 agrees at 7 bases. J lost 8 bases, V lost 3 bases, and 12 bases had no gene match. Germline V gene data show CDR1 as LGHNA and CDR2 as YNFKEQ. The CDR3 length is 15 residues. As DNA, the CDR3 is TGTGCCAGCAGCCAGGCCACCGGGACAGTAGACGGCTACACCTTC. Its protein product is CASSQATGTVDGYTF.

This clonotype was found many times. The V gene is TRBV4-1, the J gene TRBJ1-2; the D gene is possibly TRBD1 (5 bases). Trimming removed 4 bases from V and 8 bases from J, with 14 bases in between. Germline CDR1 is MGHRA and CDR2 is YSYEKL. The CDR3 runs to 13 residues. CDR3 protein: CASSRGGGNGYTF. The CDR3, as DNA: TGCGCCAGCAGCCGTGGGGGAGGGAACGGCTACACCTTC.

This clonotype was picked up many times. This chain links TRBV12-3 or TRBV12-4 with TRBJ2-7; weak D call: TRBD1 (5 bases). The CDR3 is 13 residues long. With 5 bases removed from V and 5 bases from J, the gap between germline ends came to 13 bases. The CDR3 bases are TGTGCCAGCAGTACCCTACAGGACCACGAGCAGTACTTC. Protein sequence: CASSTLQDHEQYF.

This clonotype was picked up many times. The V call is TRBV20-1, the J call TRBJ2-7; no definite D call. The CDR3 extends over 15 amino acids. Per the germline V gene, CDR1 is DFQATT and CDR2 is SNEGSKA (reference sequence). V was clipped by 3 bases and J by 4 bases, with 19 bases between them. DNA of the CDR3: TGCAGTGCTAGGGTCTCCCTAGATGTGGGGTACGAGCAGTACTTC. This codes for CSARVSLDVGYEQYF.

This clonotype occurred a few times. V usage is TRBV29-1 and J usage is TRBJ2-7; TRBD1 matches at 10 bases. The length of the CDR3 is 17 residues. With V trimmed by 6 bases and J by 1 base, 15 bases remained unmatched. Germline CDR1 reads SQVTM; CDR2 reads ANQGSEA. The CDR3 DNA sequence: TGCAGCGTGGGGGGCCGGGACAGGGGAGATTGGTCCTACGAGCAGTACTTC. Amino acid sequence: CSVGGRDRGDWSYEQYF.

The CDR3 DNA follows: TGCAGCGTTGAACGGAAGGCAGGGATAGTGAACACTGAAGCTTTCTTT. Translating it yields CSVERKAGIVNTEAFF. This chain joins TRBV29-1 and TRBJ1-1, with a tentative D call TRBD1 (5 bases). Germline CDR1 is SQVTM and CDR2 is ANQGSEA. V was cut by 2 bases and J by 0 bases, with 16 bases left in between. The CDR3 length is 16 residues.

The table lists this clonotype with many counts. V is TRBV28 and J is TRBJ1-5, with D unresolved. The CDR3 is 16 amino acids. Germline CDR1 and CDR2: MDHEN and SYDVKM. The germline V and J ends were trimmed by 1 base and 0 bases, with 10 bases remaining between them. The CDR3 bases are TGTGCCAGCAGTTTATCCCGATCAACTAGCAATCAGCCCCAGCATTTT. Protein sequence: CASSLSRSTSNQPQHF.

The V gene is TRBV6-5, the J gene TRBJ1-2; tentatively, D is TRBD1 (5 bases). CDR1 and CDR2 (germline): MNHEY, SVGAGI. The CDR3 has 15 residues. Between the trimmed V and J ends, which lost 0 bases and 4 bases, there was a span of 12 bases. CDR3 protein: CASSYSRGQSYGYTF. The CDR3 nucleotides are TGTGCCAGCAGTTACTCGAGGGGCCAGTCCTATGGCTACACCTTC.

V usage is TRBV3-1 and J usage is TRBJ2-2; 8 positions match TRBD2. V lost 4 bases to trimming and J lost 4 bases; unmatched junction nucleotides: 5. The CDR3 consists of 15 residues. Germline CDR1 reads LGHDT; CDR2 reads YNNKEL (reference sequence). This chain's CDR3 is CASSLGGDRTGELFF. The DNA of the CDR3 is TGTGCCAGCAGCCTCGGGGGGGATCGCACCGGGGAGCTGTTTTTT.

The V gene is TRBV12-3 or TRBV12-4, the J gene TRBJ2-7; a possible D gene is TRBD2 (6 bases). V lost 8 bases to trimming and J lost 7 bases, with 24 bases between them. The CDR3 runs 15 residues. The CDR3 region is CASSTEGAGRREQYF. CDR3 coding DNA: TGTGCCAGCTCGACAGAAGGGGCGGGGCGTCGGGAGCAGTACTTC.